These T cell receptor beta chains were read from a single sample in a study of a mutant IDH1 vaccine in newly diagnosed glioma. This table comes from immunoSEQ multiplex PCR, and its TCRdb copy is limited to in-frame clones, with some not included. The sample consists of over 30,000 clones, about 80% of them appearing once. Source: peripheral blood mononuclear cells (PBMCs), taken from a glioma patient treated with radiotherapy, temozolomide or both. The receptors stem from a man aged 50 to 60 with glioma. Some clones in this sample may be carry-over from other donors' samples. The CDR3 runs from the conserved cysteine through the conserved F or W. The order of the fields is V gene, CDR3 length, clone size, D gene, J gene, CDR3 protein, CDR3 DNA. A D gene is named only where the DNA matches it firmly. Clone size is stated in some rows and not others, as once, few, many or a class when expanded.

TRBV7-2	15	-	-	TRBJ1-1	CASSLLPGANTEAFF	TGTGCCAGCAGCTTATTACCAGGAGCGAACACTGAAGCTTTCTTT
TRBV27	18	-	-	TRBJ2-1	CASSFDSGSKGSYNEQFF	TGTGCCAGCAGTTTCGATTCCGGGAGTAAGGGTTCCTACAATGAGCAGTTCTTC
TRBV14	14	-	-	TRBJ2-2	CASSQLLSTGELFF	TGTGCCAGCAGCCAGCTGCTTAGCACCGGGGAGCTGTTTTTT
TRBV6-1	15	-	TRBD2	TRBJ2-5	CASLRGVGTQETQYF	TGTGCCAGCCTTCGGGGGGTAGGTACGCAAGAGACCCAGTACTTC
TRBV7-2	14	-	-	TRBJ1-2	CASSSTRVNYGYTF	TGTGCCAGCAGCTCCACGCGTGTAAACTATGGCTACACCTTC
TRBV7-8	15	once	-	TRBJ2-5	CASSSLRGNTETQYF	TGTGCCAGCAGCTCCCTACGGGGGAACACAGAGACCCAGTACTTC
TRBV20-1	11	-	-	TRBJ2-7	CSAEGGLEQYF	TGCAGTGCAGAGGGGGGGCTTGAGCAGTACTTC
TRBV4-1	16	-	TRBD2	TRBJ2-7	CASSQDGLAGRREQYF	TGCGCCAGCAGCCAAGACGGACTAGCGGGAAGACGTGAGCAGTACTTC
TRBV4-1	13	-	-	TRBJ2-4	CASSPSLENIQYF	TGCGCCAGCAGCCCTTCACTAGAAAACATTCAGTACTTC
TRBV14	16	-	-	TRBJ2-2	CASSPRGGTDTGELFF	TGTGCCAGCAGCCCTAGGGGGGGGACGGACACCGGGGAGCTGTTTTTT
TRBV2	13	-	-	TRBJ2-7	CASLRGDIYEQYF	TGTGCCAGCCTAAGGGGGGACATCTACGAGCAGTACTTC
TRBV7-3	14	-	TRBD1	TRBJ1-2	CASSLTLTGVGYTF	TGTGCCAGCAGCTTAACTTTGACAGGGGTCGGCTACACCTTC
TRBV29-1	14	few	-	TRBJ2-5	CSVEDRGRDETQYF	TGCAGCGTTGAAGATCGCGGCAGGGACGAGACCCAGTACTTC
TRBV19	13	few	-	TRBJ1-1	CASTGDVNTEAFF	TGTGCCAGTACCGGGGACGTGAACACTGAAGCTTTCTTT
TRBV19	13	-	-	TRBJ2-1	CASGESSYNEQFF	TGTGCCAGTGGGGAGAGCTCCTACAATGAGCAGTTCTTC
TRBV30	11	-	-	TRBJ1-2	CAWSQPRGYTF	TGTGCCTGGTCACAGCCTAGGGGCTACACCTTC
TRBV19	12	-	TRBD1	TRBJ2-7	CASGTGENEQYF	TGTGCCAGTGGGACAGGGGAGAACGAGCAGTACTTC
TRBV5-1	17	-	TRBD2	TRBJ2-7	CASSLPGLAGDAFEQYF	TGCGCCAGCAGCTTGCCGGGACTAGCGGGAGATGCCTTCGAGCAGTACTTC
TRBV6-5	13	-	-	TRBJ1-3	CASTSISGNTIYF	TGTGCCAGCACGTCCATCTCTGGAAACACCATATATTTT
TRBV6-1	14	-	-	TRBJ1-4	CASREQLTNEKLFF	TGTGCCAGCAGGGAACAGTTAACTAATGAAAAACTGTTTTTT
TRBV9	13	few	-	TRBJ2-2	CASSAPGSGELFF	TGTGCCAGCAGCGCCCCCGGCTCCGGGGAGCTGTTTTTT
TRBV6-1	15	-	-	TRBJ2-1	CASSERLEAYNEQFF	TGTGCCAGCAGTGAAAGGCTAGAGGCCTACAATGAGCAGTTCTTC
TRBV6-5	13	-	-	TRBJ1-2	CASRREVVSGYTF	TGTGCCAGCAGGAGAGAGGTCGTGAGTGGCTACACCTTC
TRBV6-1	17	-	-	TRBJ2-5	CASSDTIAYQGRETQYF	TGTGCCAGCAGTGATACGATAGCTTATCAGGGAAGAGAGACCCAGTACTTC
TRBV6-5	13	few	TRBD1	TRBJ1-5	CASGRGRDQPQHF	TGTGCCAGCGGAAGGGGGCGCGACCAGCCCCAGCATTTT
TRBV13	17	-	TRBD2	TRBJ2-1	CASSLDQAGRTYNEQFF	TGTGCCAGCAGCTTAGACCAAGCGGGACGAACCTACAATGAGCAGTTCTTC
TRBV7-9	16	-	-	TRBJ2-7	CASSLTATYRAYEQYF	TGTGCCAGCAGCTTAACAGCTACATACCGGGCCTACGAGCAGTACTTC
TRBV29-1	12	few	-	TRBJ1-1	CSVGLENTEAFF	TGCAGCGTTGGTCTTGAGAACACTGAAGCTTTCTTT
TRBV19	16	once	-	TRBJ1-6	CASSIMGSSYNSPLHF	TGTGCCAGTAGTATCATGGGGAGCTCCTATAATTCACCCCTCCACTTT
TRBV5-1	18	once	TRBD1	TRBJ2-7	CASSGTPSPGTGLGEQYF	TGCGCCAGCAGCGGGACCCCGAGTCCCGGGACAGGGTTGGGCGAGCAGTACTTC
TRBV5-1	15	-	TRBD2	TRBJ2-1	CASSLTGGAYNEQFF	TGCGCCAGCAGCTTGACGGGAGGGGCCTACAATGAGCAGTTCTTC
TRBV19	13	once	-	TRBJ2-7	CASSAMSRGEQYF	TGTGCCAGTAGTGCGATGTCCAGAGGCGAGCAGTACTTC
TRBV7-9	15	-	-	TRBJ2-1	CASSLIISRANEQFF	TGTGCCAGCAGCTTAATCATAAGTAGGGCTAATGAGCAGTTCTTC
TRBV19	15	-	TRBD2	TRBJ2-2	CASRLGLALTGELFF	TGTGCCAGTCGACTGGGACTAGCGCTCACCGGGGAGCTGTTTTTT
TRBV27	16	-	-	TRBJ2-7	CATKRAWTISSYEQYF	TGTGCCACCAAGCGCGCCTGGACTATAAGCTCCTACGAGCAGTACTTC
TRBV30	13	-	TRBD1	TRBJ1-1	CAWDRAMNTEAFF	TGTGCCTGGGACAGGGCAATGAACACTGAAGCTTTCTTT
TRBV10-3	14	-	-	TRBJ1-4	CAISPGGEHEKLFF	TGTGCCATCAGCCCCGGGGGAGAGCATGAAAAACTGTTTTTT
TRBV4-1	15	-	-	TRBJ1-2	CASSQNGDGPYGYTF	TGCGCCAGCAGCCAAAATGGGGACGGCCCATATGGCTACACCTTC
TRBV28	12	-	-	TRBJ1-5	CASQFSNQPQHF	TGTGCCAGCCAGTTTAGTAATCAGCCCCAGCATTTT
TRBV5-4	14	once	-	TRBJ2-5	CASSSRDTQETQYF	TGTGCCAGCAGCTCGAGGGACACCCAAGAGACCCAGTACTTC
TRBV6-5	16	-	TRBD1	TRBJ2-3	CASSYSGTGVADTQYF	TGTGCCAGCAGTTACTCGGGGACAGGGGTGGCAGATACGCAGTATTTT
TRBV6-5	13	-	-	TRBJ1-2	CASRPGQNYGYTF	TGTGCCAGCAGACCCGGACAGAACTATGGCTACACCTTC
TRBV2	15	-	-	TRBJ1-1	CASSEGRLGNTEAFF	TGTGCCAGCAGTGAAGGCAGGCTGGGCAACACTGAAGCTTTCTTT
TRBV11-2	14	-	-	TRBJ2-1	CASSTPGLYNEQFF	TGTGCCAGCAGCACCCCGGGACTCTACAATGAGCAGTTCTTC
TRBV10-3	14	-	TRBD1	TRBJ1-1	CAISELTGGREAFF	TGTGCCATCAGTGAGTTGACAGGGGGCCGTGAAGCTTTCTTT
TRBV5-4	18	-	TRBD2	TRBJ2-3	CASSLARPSGSSTDTQYF	TGTGCCAGCAGCTTGGCCCGGCCTAGCGGGAGTAGCACAGATACGCAGTATTTT